This TCR beta chain originates from a study of response to subunit inactivated influenza vaccine. TCRdb redid the calling of the RT-PCR reads with MiXCR, one entry per CDR3 protein. In the table there are 530,000 or so distinct CDR3 sequences, roughly 10% of which are singletons. This clonotype has a count of ten or more. V lost 2 bases to trimming and J lost 2 bases, with 11 bases between them. This CDR3 has 15 residues. The germline gives CDR1 MNHEY, CDR2 SVGEGT. This receptor was obtained from a man aged 50-60 years who received an inactivated influenza vaccine. This sample comprised PBMCs from blood, obtained on the day of vaccination. The J gene is TRBJ2-3, the V gene TRBV6-2 or TRBV6-3, with D perhaps matching TRBD1 (6 bases). The CDR3 is CASSYRRTATDTQYF. DNA of the CDR3: TGTGCCAGCAGTTACCGACGGACAGCCACAGATACGCAGTATTTT.